This T cell receptor (beta chain) emerged from a study of T cells in Graves' hyperthyroidism and ophthalmopathy. Points from the study as a whole: Separating ophthalmopathy from stable hyperthyroidism was achieved by a 13 V-J model. Blood samples included most of the expanded thyroid clonotypes exceeding 0.001.

Note on this clonotype: Its antigen is not known.

Researchers took RNA transcripts and amplified the TCR beta CDR3 regions from them. The primer set for the first-round RT-PCR of the TCR CDR3 was HTBI. TCRdb independently ran MiXCR on the multiplex PCR reads; one entry per CDR3 protein. The repertoire holds about 580,000 distinct CDR3 sequences, with about 15% as singletons. V was pared by 1 base and J by 3 bases, with 10 bases between. Germline CDR1 and CDR2: DFQATT and SNEGSKA (reference sequence). The CDR3 extends over 14 amino acids. The receptor was isolated from a woman in her twenties or thirties with Graves' hyperthyroidism that later progressed to Graves' ophthalmopathy. The sample comprised blood. The rearrangement joins TRBV20-1 to TRBJ1-3; tentative D call: TRBD1 (5 bases). The CDR3: CSARGGGNGNTIYF. The CDR3 DNA follows: TGCAGTGCTAGAGGGGGGGGAAATGGAAACACCATATATTTT.